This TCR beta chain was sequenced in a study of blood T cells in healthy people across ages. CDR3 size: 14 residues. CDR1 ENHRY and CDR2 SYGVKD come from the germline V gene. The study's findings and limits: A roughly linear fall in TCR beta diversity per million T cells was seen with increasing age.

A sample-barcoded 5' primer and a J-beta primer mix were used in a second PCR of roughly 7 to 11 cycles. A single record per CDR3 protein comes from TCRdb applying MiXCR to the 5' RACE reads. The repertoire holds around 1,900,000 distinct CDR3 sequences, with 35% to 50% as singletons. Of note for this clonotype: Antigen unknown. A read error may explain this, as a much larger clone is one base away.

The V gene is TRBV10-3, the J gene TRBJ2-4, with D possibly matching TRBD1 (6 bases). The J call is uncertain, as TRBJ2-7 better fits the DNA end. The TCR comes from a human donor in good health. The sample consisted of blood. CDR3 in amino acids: CASRSSGEWDEQYF. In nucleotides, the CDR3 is TGTGCCAGCCGATCCTCAGGGGAATGGGACGAGCAGTACTTC.